The 20 T cell receptor beta chains below were found in one sample sequenced in a study of blood T cells in healthy people across ages. The use of a sample-barcoded 5' primer and a J-beta primer mix characterized a second PCR of roughly 7 to 12 cycles. Each CDR3 protein gets one entry after TCRdb re-called the 5' RACE reads with MiXCR. The sample has approximately 810,000 distinct CDR3 sequences, more than 25% seen once. Sequenced material: blood. The source is an elderly woman in good health.

The sample holds many counts of this clonotype. This chain connects TRBV6-2 or TRBV6-3 to TRBJ2-5, with no clear D. Germline-derived CDR1 and CDR2 are MNHEY and SVGEGT. The CDR3 is made up of 15 amino acids. V was pared by 5 bases and J by 6 bases, with 19 bases between. Written as DNA, the CDR3 is TGTGCCAGCAGTACCTCCGGCATAGCAATGAAGACCCAGTACTTC. It is translated as CASSTSGIAMKTQYF.

V and J are TRBV12-3 or TRBV12-4 and TRBJ2-3; 8 bases align to TRBD1. This CDR3 is built from 15 residues. Trimming removed 4 bases from V and 15 bases from J; junction bases left unmatched: 18. CDR3 in DNA: TGTGCCAGCAGTTCCGGGACAGGTATCACAGATGTGGAATATTTT. Residues: CASSSGTGITDVEYF.

In regard to this clonotype: It may be a read error: a sequence one base away is much more abundant. The chain joins TRBV7-8 to TRBJ2-7; D is possibly TRBD1 (6 bases). The CDR3 contains 14 residues. Germline-derived CDR1 and CDR2 are SGHVS and FQNEAQ. CDR3: CAGSSPDRPYEQYF. For the CDR3, the DNA is TGTGCCGGCAGCTCGCCGGACAGACCCTACGAGCAGTACTTC.

Comment on this clonotype: It may be a read error: a sequence one base away is much more abundant. In nucleotides, the CDR3 is TGCAGCGTTAGACGGGGGGCAGGGGGCTACACCTTC. Its translation is CSVRRGAGGYTF. The V gene is TRBV29-1, the J gene TRBJ1-2; the D gene is possibly TRBD1 (6 bases). Germline lookup yields CDR1 SQVTM and CDR2 ANQGSEA. This CDR3 contains 12 residues. The V gene lost 5 bases and the J gene lost 8 bases, with 15 bases spanning the gap.

This clonotype was detected only a few times. The rearrangement joins TRBV6-2 or TRBV6-3 to TRBJ1-1; no reliable D call. CDR1 MNHEY and CDR2 SVGEGT come from the germline V gene. Trimming removed 7 bases at V and 1 base at J, with 13 bases between. This CDR3 comprises 14 residues. The chain's CDR3 is CASTPTHPNTEAFF. The CDR3 DNA follows: TGTGCCAGCACCCCAACCCACCCGAACACTGAAGCTTTCTTT.

This clonotype was detected many times. This chain connects TRBV7-2 to TRBJ2-6; 9 nucleotides match TRBD1. V lost 1 base to trimming and J lost 2 bases; unmatched junction nucleotides: 6. The CDR3 spans 18 residues. Germline V lookup: CDR1 SGHTA, CDR2 FQGNSA. The CDR3 protein is CASSLGIQGAAGANVLTF. The CDR3 region has the DNA TGTGCCAGCAGCTTAGGTATACAGGGGGCGGCTGGGGCCAACGTCCTGACTTTC.

The DNA for the CDR3 is TGTGCCAGCAGCCATACGGGACGCACGAACACCGGGGAGCTGTTTTTT. Translating gives CASSHTGRTNTGELFF. The chain couples TRBV3-1 to TRBJ2-2, with D perhaps matching TRBD1 or TRBD2 (5 bases each). This CDR3 is 16 amino acids long. Trimming cost V 3 bases and J 0 bases, with 11 bases left between them. Germline loops: CDR1 LGHDT, CDR2 YNNKEL (reference sequence). Full variable domain (rest looked up from reference TRBV3-1 and TRBJ2-2): DTAVSQTPKYLVTQMGNDKSIKCEQNLGHDTMYWYKQDSKKFLKIMFSYNNKELIINETVPNRFSPKSPDKAHLNLHINSLELGDSAVYFCASSHTGRTNTGELFFGEGSRLTVL.

In its sample, this clonotype was seen many times. V is TRBV27 and J is TRBJ1-2; TRBD1 aligns across 9 bases. CDR1 is MNHEY and CDR2 is SMNVEV in the germline V gene (reference sequence). The V gene end was trimmed by 5 bases and the J gene end by 3 bases; junction bases not matched to a gene: 16. The CDR3 consists of 18 residues. CDR3 nucleotides: TGTGCCAGCAGTCCATCCAGACAGGGGGAGGTGAATTACTATGGCTACACCTTC. Translating it yields CASSPSRQGEVNYYGYTF.

The table lists this clonotype with many counts. The V gene is TRBV20-1, the J gene TRBJ2-3, with 7 bases that match TRBD2. J lost 2 bases, V lost 0 bases, and 2 bases had no gene match. This CDR3 is 14 amino acids long. Looked up from germline, CDR1 is DFQATT and CDR2 is SNEGSKA (reference sequence). In nucleotides, the CDR3 is TGCAGTGCTAGAGAGGGGGGGTCCACAGATACGCAGTATTTT. Its translation is CSAREGGSTDTQYF.

The table lists this clonotype with many counts. This rearrangement joins TRBV9 to TRBJ2-3; D is ambiguous. Trimming shortened V by 1 base and J by 4 bases, and 16 bases separated the two germline ends. CDR1 SGDLS and CDR2 YYNGEE come from the germline V gene. The CDR3 extends over 16 amino acids. CDR3 residues: CASSVRIGFQADTQYF. The DNA for the CDR3 is TGTGCCAGCAGCGTACGCATAGGTTTTCAGGCAGATACGCAGTATTTT.

This chain joins TRBV20-1 and TRBJ1-2; D gene uncertain. The CDR3 totals 13 residues. Trimming stripped 0 bases from V and 1 base from J, with 6 bases between. The V gene's germline CDR1 is DFQATT and CDR2 SNEGSKA (reference sequence). CDR3 amino acids: CSARDTVNYGYTF. CDR3 sequence (DNA): TGCAGTGCTAGAGACACAGTTAACTATGGCTACACCTTC.

The chain couples TRBV5-1 to TRBJ1-1, with 7 bases aligning to TRBD1. The CDR3 contains 12 residues. Germline loops: CDR1 SGHRS, CDR2 YFSETQ. The V segment lost 3 bases and the J segment 6 bases; nucleotides outside the gene matches: 2. In DNA form, the CDR3 reads TGCGCCAGCAGCTACGGGACAGCTGAAGCTTTCTTT. Translated: CASSYGTAEAFF.

V and J are TRBV12-3 or TRBV12-4 and TRBJ2-5; possible D gene TRBD2, 6 bases. The CDR3 has 15 residues. V dropped 6 bases and J dropped 4 bases, with 18 bases sitting between them. CDR3 nucleotide sequence: TGTGCCAGCAGCCCCCCGCCTAGCGCGCGAGAGACCCAGTACTTC. Its translation is CASSPPPSARETQYF.

This clonotype appeared many times. The chain joins TRBV2 to TRBJ2-7; tentatively, D is TRBD1 (6 bases). Germline V gene sequence: CDR1 SNHLY, CDR2 FYNNEI. CDR3 length: 12 amino acids. The ends were cut back, 6 bases at V and 4 bases at J, with 10 bases in the middle. This chain's CDR3 is CASRLTGYEQYF. The CDR3 bases are TGTGCCAGCAGGCTAACAGGGTACGAGCAGTACTTC.

The rearrangement joins TRBV7-2 to TRBJ2-4; D may match TRBD1 or TRBD2 (5 bases each). The CDR3 has 13 amino acids. Trimming stripped 1 base from V and 16 bases from J, with 17 bases between. Germline assignment: CDR1 SGHTA and CDR2 FQGNSA. The CDR3 nucleotides are TGTGCCAGCAGCTTAGGACCGGGGCCCGTATCCTACTTC. Its translation: CASSLGPGPVSYF.

Points on this clonotype: This may be a read error: a much more frequent sequence differs by one nucleotide. The chain has TRBV6-5 and TRBJ2-2, with 8 bases aligning to TRBD1. With 0 bases clipped from V and 4 bases from J, the junction kept 7 bases outside the gene matches. Per the germline V gene, CDR1 is MNHEY and CDR2 is SVGAGI. This CDR3 has 17 amino acids. The CDR3 protein is CASSYSCRGLATGELFF. CDR3 nucleotide sequence: TGTGCCAGCAGTTACTCCTGCAGGGGGCTGGCCACCGGGGAGCTGTTTTTT.

The CDR3 bases are TGTGCCAGCAGTTACCCCGGGCGCACAGATACGCAGTATTTT. This codes for CASSYPGRTDTQYF. The V call is TRBV6-5, the J call TRBJ2-3; D is uncertain. The CDR3 loop spans 14 amino acids. Germline V lookup: CDR1 MNHEY, CDR2 SVGAGI. V dropped 2 bases and J dropped 1 base, with 7 bases sitting between them.

The chain combines TRBV20-1 with TRBJ1-5, with 11 bases aligning to TRBD1. The V gene's germline CDR1 is DFQATT and CDR2 SNEGSKA (reference sequence). The junction had 10 bases not matched to a gene; V was cut back by 6 bases and J by 6 bases. The CDR3 runs 15 residues. The CDR3 region is CSAHSGTGGSQPQHF. CDR3 sequence (DNA): TGCAGTGCCCACTCCGGGACAGGGGGTAGTCAGCCCCAGCATTTT.

The CDR3 coding sequence is TGCAGTGCTGTTAGGATAGCGGGGAAGAATGAGCAGTTCTTC. Amino acids: CSAVRIAGKNEQFF. This sequence joins TRBV20-1 and TRBJ2-1, with TRBD2 matching 8 bases. The junction had 10 bases not matched to a gene; V was cut back by 5 bases and J by 7 bases. CDR1 and CDR2 from the germline V gene are DFQATT and SNEGSKA (reference sequence). This CDR3 has 14 amino acids.

This clonotype was recorded many times. The genes are TRBV27 and TRBJ2-7, with 7 bases lining up with TRBD2. CDR1 is MNHEY and CDR2 is SMNVEV in the germline V gene (reference sequence). With 10 bases clipped from V and 5 bases from J, the junction kept 17 bases outside the gene matches. CDR3 size: 15 residues. CDR3 amino acids: CAKKEGLAVRDEQYF. As DNA, the CDR3 is TGTGCCAAAAAGGAGGGGCTAGCGGTCCGTGACGAGCAGTACTTC.